The clone carrying this TCR beta chain appeared a few times. TCRdb re-called the 5' RACE reads through MiXCR, storing one row per CDR3 protein. Of hundreds of thousands of distinct CDR3 sequences in the sample, 8.5% to 9% were seen once. This specimen belongs to a study of identical twins. The CDR3 runs 17 residues. Germline CDR1 reads SEHNR; CDR2 reads FQNEAQ (reference sequence). V shed 5 bases and J 8 bases; nucleotides not matched to a gene: 15. This sample was also put to use in a study of yellow fever vaccine responses in identical twins.

Sequencing was carried out using PBMCs. This clonotype was sampled from a woman in her late teens or twenties in good health. The J gene is TRBJ2-1, the V gene TRBV7-9; 10 nucleotides agree with TRBD2. The CDR3 spells CASSPSFSSGSDDEQFF. CDR3 sequence (DNA): TGTGCCAGCAGCCCCTCGTTTTCTAGCGGGAGTGACGATGAGCAGTTCTTC.